The rows below give T cell receptor beta chains drawn from one sample of a study of cytomegalovirus exposure and HLA in healthy donors. TCRdb's table, derived via immunoSEQ multiplex PCR, lists solely in-frame clones and lacks some. The sample comprises some 180,000 clones, 80% of which are singletons, and 1.3% to 1.5% rests with the top ten. The source material was PBMCs. These receptors all come from a girl aged 10 to 17 in good health and CMV-seropositive. Both conserved end residues are part of each CDR3. A D gene is named only where the DNA matches it firmly. Some rows have no size entry. The others give once, few or many, or a class for an expanded clone.

J gene,D gene,V gene,clone size,CDR3 protein,CDR3 DNA
TRBJ2-7,NA,TRBV7-6,NA,CASSPSGVGLGSEQYF,TGTGCCAGCAGCCCCAGCGGAGTAGGGTTAGGCTCCGAGCAGTACTTC
TRBJ2-1,TRBD2,TRBV5-1,NA,CASVGLAGGRDEQFF,TGCGCCAGTGTTGGACTAGCGGGAGGGAGAGATGAGCAGTTCTTC
TRBJ1-1,NA,TRBV30,NA,CAWSGQMNTEAFF,TGTGCCTGGAGTGGACAGATGAACACTGAAGCTTTCTTT
TRBJ2-1,TRBD2,TRBV11-3,NA,CASSNRWGGLNNEQFF,TGTGCCAGCAGCAACCGATGGGGGGGGTTGAACAATGAGCAGTTCTTC
TRBJ2-3,TRBD2,TRBV27,NA,CASSSQTSGRAADTQYF,TGTGCCAGCAGTTCGCAGACTAGCGGGAGGGCCGCAGATACGCAGTATTTT
TRBJ1-4,TRBD1,TRBV5-4,NA,CASSQQGARGEKLFF,TGTGCCAGCAGCCAACAGGGGGCTCGGGGTGAAAAACTGTTTTTT
TRBJ1-1,NA,TRBV30,NA,CAWRGQPNTEAFF,TGTGCCTGGAGAGGACAGCCGAACACTGAAGCTTTCTTT
TRBJ2-7,NA,TRBV29-1,NA,CSVVQGVAYEQYF,TGCAGCGTTGTGCAGGGTGTAGCCTACGAGCAGTACTTC
TRBJ1-2,NA,TRBV19,NA,CASSPGYGYTF,TGTGCCAGTAGCCCAGGCTATGGCTACACCTTC
TRBJ2-5,TRBD2,TRBV5-1,NA,CASSSNLAGGETQYF,TGCGCCAGCAGCTCGAACCTAGCGGGAGGAGAGACCCAGTACTTC
TRBJ1-2,TRBD1,TRBV18,NA,CASSPEGQAYGYTF,TGTGCCAGCTCACCGGAGGGACAGGCCTATGGCTACACCTTC
TRBJ2-7,TRBD2,TRBV7-9,NA,CASSFEGLAGELWSEQYF,TGTGCCAGCAGCTTTGAAGGACTAGCGGGGGAGTTGTGGAGCGAGCAGTACTTC
TRBJ2-7,TRBD1,TRBV6-5,once,CASGGQGAPTYEQYF,TGTGCCAGCGGAGGACAGGGGGCGCCCACCTACGAGCAGTACTTC
TRBJ2-1,NA,TRBV4-3,NA,CASSQLVRDEQFF,TGCGCCAGCAGCCAACTAGTCCGGGATGAGCAGTTCTTC
TRBJ2-3,NA,TRBV10-1,NA,CASSRGQTDTQYF,TGCGCCAGCAGTCGCGGACAGACGGATACGCAGTATTTT
TRBJ2-3,TRBD2,TRBV5-1,NA,CASSLAPGGTDTQYF,TGCGCCAGCAGCTTGGCTCCGGGAGGGACAGATACGCAGTATTTT
TRBJ1-2,TRBD1,TRBV5-6,NA,CASSLGTVKSSYTF,TGTGCCAGCAGCCTGGGGACAGTCAAGTCAAGCTACACCTTC
TRBJ1-1,TRBD1,TRBV27,NA,CASSDRGSTEAFF,TGTGCCAGCAGTGACAGGGGGTCCACTGAAGCTTTCTTT
TRBJ2-3,NA,TRBV19,NA,CASSLRQRTDTQYF,TGTGCCAGTAGTCTTCGACAGAGAACAGATACGCAGTATTTT
TRBJ2-2,NA,TRBV6-5,NA,CATRAVVYAGELFF,TGTGCCACCAGGGCGGTAGTTTACGCCGGGGAGCTGTTTTTT
TRBJ2-5,TRBD1,TRBV19,NA,CASTGQGETQYF,TGTGCCAGTACGGGACAGGGGGAGACCCAGTACTTC
TRBJ2-7,TRBD2,TRBV5-4,NA,CASSSGTSATYEQYF,TGTGCCAGCAGCTCCGGGACTAGCGCTACCTACGAGCAGTACTTC
TRBJ1-2,NA,TRBV4-1,NA,CASSQARIGQSFGYTF,TGCGCCAGCAGCCAAGCCCGCATCGGACAAAGCTTTGGCTACACCTTC
TRBJ1-1,NA,TRBV6-5,medium-sized,CASKTRNRAFF,TGTGCCAGCAAGACACGTAACAGGGCTTTCTTT
TRBJ1-2,NA,TRBV25-1,NA,CASSESEYYGYTF,TGTGCCAGCAGTGAATCGGAGTACTATGGCTACACCTTC
TRBJ2-2,NA,TRBV5-1,once,CASRTDTGELFF,TGCGCCAGCAGGACAGACACCGGGGAGCTGTTTTTT
TRBJ2-1,NA,TRBV11-2,NA,CASSLTGTLNYNEQFF,TGTGCCAGCAGCCTTACCGGGACTCTGAACTACAATGAGCAGTTCTTC
TRBJ2-3,NA,TRBV4-2,NA,CASSQVAIRTDTQYF,TGTGCCAGCAGCCAAGTCGCGATTAGAACAGATACGCAGTATTTT
TRBJ2-1,NA,TRBV5-1,NA,CASSSYSGFYNEQFF,TGCGCCAGCAGCTCATATAGCGGATTTTACAATGAGCAGTTCTTC
TRBJ2-7,NA,TRBV11-2,NA,CASRSLRQATSYEQYF,TGTGCCAGCCGATCCCTCCGGCAGGCAACCTCCTACGAGCAGTACTTC